The 6 T cell receptor beta chains below come from one sample, sequenced in a study of blood T cell repertoires in COVID-19. TCRdb keeps only in-frame clones here, not all; method: immunoSEQ multiplex PCR. This table holds 55,000 to 75,000 clones, around 87% found once. Sequenced input: peripheral blood. The receptors originated from a human donor with active COVID-19. The donor label of this sample is uncertain.

The V gene is TRBV3-1 (or the pseudogene TRBV3-2), the J gene TRBJ1-6, with D uncertain. The CDR3 is made up of 17 amino acids. The V end lost 4 bases, the J end lost 3 bases, and 16 bases lay between the germline ends. Germline lookup yields CDR1 LGHDT and CDR2 YNNKEL (reference sequence). The chain's CDR3 is CASSLRSRAVYNSPLHF. CDR3 nucleotides: TGTGCCAGCAGCCTCCGTAGCCGAGCGGTCTATAATTCACCCCTCCACTTT.

This chain's CDR3 is CASRPPAYGYSPLHF. The DNA for the CDR3 is TGTGCCAGCCGCCCCCCGGCCTACGGGTATTCACCCCTCCACTTT. The V and J genes are TRBV27 and TRBJ1-6; no clear D gene. This CDR3 has 15 residues. Germline V CDR1 and CDR2: MNHEY, SMNVEV (reference sequence). V dropped 8 bases and J dropped 8 bases, with 19 bases sitting between them.

The chain couples TRBV5-1 to TRBJ2-1; D may be TRBD1 (5 bases). Germline assignment: CDR1 SGHRS and CDR2 YFSETQ. V was trimmed by 0 bases and J by 11 bases, leaving 15 bases between them. The length of the CDR3 is 14 residues. For the CDR3, the DNA is TGCGCCAGCAGCTTGGGCCAGGGTACAATGAAGCAGTTCTTC. It codes for CASSLGQGTMKQFF.

The V call is TRBV28, the J call TRBJ2-7; the match to TRBD2 covers 9 bases. The CDR3 is made up of 15 amino acids. The V and J ends lost 6 bases and 9 bases, in that order; junction bases with no gene match: 15. Germline lookup yields CDR1 MDHEN and CDR2 SYDVKM. CDR3 loop: CASRPVGLALFMQYF. The CDR3, as DNA: TGTGCCAGCAGGCCCGTGGGACTAGCCCTGTTTATGCAGTACTTC.

V gene TRBV12-3 or TRBV12-4 combines with J gene TRBJ2-7; TRBD1 matches at 7 bases. Trimming cost V 6 bases and J 5 bases; bases outside gene matches: 4. The CDR3 loop spans 12 amino acids. In DNA, the CDR3 is TGTGCCAGCAGACCTCAGGGGGACGAGCAGTACTTC. It codes for CASRPQGDEQYF.

J is TRBJ1-1 and V is TRBV2, with TRBD1 matching over 10 bases. The J segment lost 4 bases and the V segment lost 6 bases, leaving 8 bases of the junction unmatched. The CDR3 contains 15 residues. Germline loops: CDR1 SNHLY, CDR2 FYNNEI. This CDR3 reads CASRGQGLSVTEAFF. CDR3 bases: TGTGCCAGCAGGGGACAGGGGTTGAGCGTCACTGAAGCTTTCTTT.